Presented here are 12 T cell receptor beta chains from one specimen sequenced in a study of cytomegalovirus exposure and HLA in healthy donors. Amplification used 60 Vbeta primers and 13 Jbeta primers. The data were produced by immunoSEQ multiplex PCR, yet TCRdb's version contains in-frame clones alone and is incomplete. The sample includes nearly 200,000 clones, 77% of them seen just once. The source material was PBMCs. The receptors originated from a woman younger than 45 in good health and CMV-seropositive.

The CDR3 spells CASSLSGANTEAFF. In DNA, the CDR3 is TGTGCCAGCAGTTTGTCGGGAGCCAACACTGAAGCTTTCTTT. The chain recombines TRBV28 with TRBJ1-1; D gene uncertain. Trimming took 3 bases from V and 2 from J, leaving 10 bases between them. This CDR3 contains 14 residues. Germline assignment: CDR1 MDHEN and CDR2 SYDVKM. The complete variable domain, with remaining parts taken from reference TRBV28 and TRBJ1-1, reads DVKVTQSSRYLVKRTGEKVFLECVQDMDHENMFWYRQDPGLGLRLIYFSYDVKMKEKGDIPEGYSVSREKKERFSLILESASTNQTSMYLCASSLSGANTEAFFGQGTRLTVV.

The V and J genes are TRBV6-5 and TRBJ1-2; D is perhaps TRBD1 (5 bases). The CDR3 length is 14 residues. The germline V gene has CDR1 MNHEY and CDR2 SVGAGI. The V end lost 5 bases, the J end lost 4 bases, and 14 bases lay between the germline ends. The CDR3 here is CASSEFRELYGYTF. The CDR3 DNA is TGTGCCAGCAGTGAATTCAGGGAACTCTATGGCTACACCTTC.

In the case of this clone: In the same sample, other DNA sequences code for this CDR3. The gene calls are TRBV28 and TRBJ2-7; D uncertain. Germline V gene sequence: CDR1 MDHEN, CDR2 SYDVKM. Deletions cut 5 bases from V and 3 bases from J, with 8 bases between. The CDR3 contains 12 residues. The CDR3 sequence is CASSLLRYEQYF. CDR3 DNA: TGTGCCAGCAGTCTACTTCGCTACGAGCAGTACTTC.

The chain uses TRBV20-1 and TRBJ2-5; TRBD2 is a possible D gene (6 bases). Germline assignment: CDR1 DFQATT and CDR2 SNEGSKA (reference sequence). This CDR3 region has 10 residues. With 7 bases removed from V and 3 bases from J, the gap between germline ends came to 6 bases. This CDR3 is CSVAEETQYF. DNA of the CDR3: TGCAGTGTAGCGGAAGAGACCCAGTACTTC.

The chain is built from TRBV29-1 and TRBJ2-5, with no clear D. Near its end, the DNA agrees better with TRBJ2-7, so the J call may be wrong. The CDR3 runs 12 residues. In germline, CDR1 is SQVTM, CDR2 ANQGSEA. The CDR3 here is CSVGLSSYEQYF. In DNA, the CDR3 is TGCAGCGTTGGACTGAGCTCCTACGAGCAGTACTTC.

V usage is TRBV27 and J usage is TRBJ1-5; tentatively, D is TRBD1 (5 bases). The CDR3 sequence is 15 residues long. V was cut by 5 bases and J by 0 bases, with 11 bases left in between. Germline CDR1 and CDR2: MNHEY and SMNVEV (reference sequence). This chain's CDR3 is CASSPWGGSNQPQHF. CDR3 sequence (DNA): TGTGCCAGCAGTCCCTGGGGGGGTAGCAATCAGCCCCAGCATTTT.

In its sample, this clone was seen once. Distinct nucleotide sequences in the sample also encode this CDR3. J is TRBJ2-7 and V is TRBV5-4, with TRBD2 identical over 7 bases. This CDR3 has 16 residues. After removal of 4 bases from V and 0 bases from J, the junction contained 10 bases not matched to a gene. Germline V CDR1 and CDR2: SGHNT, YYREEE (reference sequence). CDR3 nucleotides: TGTGCCAGCAGCCCGGGGGGTCGCGCGAGCTCCTACGAGCAGTACTTC. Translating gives CASSPGGRASSYEQYF. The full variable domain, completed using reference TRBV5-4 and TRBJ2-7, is ETGVTQSPTHLIKTRGQQVTLRCSSQSGHNTVSWYQQALGQGPQFIFQYYREEENGRGNFPPRFSGLQFPNYSSELNVNALELDDSALYLCASSPGGRASSYEQYFGPGTRLTVT.

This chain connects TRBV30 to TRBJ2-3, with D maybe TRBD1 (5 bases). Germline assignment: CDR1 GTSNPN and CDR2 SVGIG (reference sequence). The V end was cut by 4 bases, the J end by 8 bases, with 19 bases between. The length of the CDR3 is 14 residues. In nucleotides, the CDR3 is TGTGCCTGGATGGGGTGGGGCAACGACCGTACGCAGTATTTT. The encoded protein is CAWMGWGNDRTQYF.

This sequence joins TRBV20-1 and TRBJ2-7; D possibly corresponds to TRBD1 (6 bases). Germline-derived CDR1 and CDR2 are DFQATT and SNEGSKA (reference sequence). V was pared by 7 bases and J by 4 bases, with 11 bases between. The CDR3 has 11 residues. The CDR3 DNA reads TGCAGTGGGGGGCTCGAATACGAGCAGTACTTC. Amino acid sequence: CSGGLEYEQYF.

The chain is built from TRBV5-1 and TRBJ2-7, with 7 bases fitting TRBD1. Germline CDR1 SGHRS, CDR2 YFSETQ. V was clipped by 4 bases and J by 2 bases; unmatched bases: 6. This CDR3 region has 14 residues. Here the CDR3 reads CASSPPGQTYEQYF. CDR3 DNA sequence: TGCGCCAGCAGCCCCCCGGGACAGACCTACGAGCAGTACTTC.

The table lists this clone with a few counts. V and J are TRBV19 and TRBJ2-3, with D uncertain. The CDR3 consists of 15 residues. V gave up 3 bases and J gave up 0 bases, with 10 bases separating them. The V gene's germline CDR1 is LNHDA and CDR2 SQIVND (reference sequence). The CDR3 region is CASSMWSSSTDTQYF. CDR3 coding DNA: TGTGCCAGTAGTATGTGGAGCTCTAGCACAGATACGCAGTATTTT.

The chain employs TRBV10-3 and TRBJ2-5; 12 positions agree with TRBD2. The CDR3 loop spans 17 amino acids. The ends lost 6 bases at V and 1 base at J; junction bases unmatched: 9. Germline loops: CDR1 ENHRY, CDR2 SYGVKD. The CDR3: CAISPTSGRSRQETQYF. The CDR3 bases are TGTGCCATCAGCCCGACTAGCGGGAGATCCCGCCAAGAGACCCAGTACTTC.